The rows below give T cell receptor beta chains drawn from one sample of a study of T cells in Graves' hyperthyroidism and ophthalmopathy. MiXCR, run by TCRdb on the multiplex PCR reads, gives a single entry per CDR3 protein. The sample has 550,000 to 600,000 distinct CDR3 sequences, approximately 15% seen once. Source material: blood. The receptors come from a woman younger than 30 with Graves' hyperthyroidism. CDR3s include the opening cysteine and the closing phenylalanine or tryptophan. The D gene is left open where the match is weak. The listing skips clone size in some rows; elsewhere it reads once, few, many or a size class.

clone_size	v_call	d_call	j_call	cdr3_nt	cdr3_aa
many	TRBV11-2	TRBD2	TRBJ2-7	TGTGCCAGCAGCTTTACCGCGGGAGCCTACTACGAGCAGTACTTC	CASSFTAGAYYEQYF
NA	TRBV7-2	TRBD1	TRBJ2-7	TGTGCCAGCAGCTTAGCGTCAGGGGGCGGGAACGAGCAGTACTTC	CASSLASGGGNEQYF
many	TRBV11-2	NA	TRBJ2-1	TGTGCCAGCACGACTGGAGCTGCCTACAATGAGCAGTTCTTC	CASTTGAAYNEQFF
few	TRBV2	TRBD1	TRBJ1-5	TGTGCCACCAGGGGGAGCAATCAGCCCCAGCATTTT	CATRGSNQPQHF
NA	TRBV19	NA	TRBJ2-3	TGTGCCAGTAGTATGGACTACTCGGATACGCAGTATTTT	CASSMDYSDTQYF
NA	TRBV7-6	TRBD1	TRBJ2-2	TGTGCCAGCAGCTGGGACAGGACGAACACCGGGGAGCTGTTTTTT	CASSWDRTNTGELFF
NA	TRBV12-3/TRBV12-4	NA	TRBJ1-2	TGTGCCAGCAGGCCAACAGCTACCGGCTATGGCTACACCTTC	CASRPTATGYGYTF
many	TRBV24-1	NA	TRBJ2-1	TGTGCCACCAGTGATACTCAGGGCTGGACGAAGCCGCACTCCTACAATGAGCAGTTCTTC	CATSDTQGWTKPHSYNEQFF
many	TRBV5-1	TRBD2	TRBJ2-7	TGCGCCAGCAGCTTGGCGGGAGGTCGCGAGCAGTACTTC	CASSLAGGREQYF
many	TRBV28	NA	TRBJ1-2	TGTGCCAGCAGTGACCAGGGACGGCGAATAAACTATGGCTACACCTTC	CASSDQGRRINYGYTF
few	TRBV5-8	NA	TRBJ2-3	TGTGCCAGCAGCTTGGGAGGGACCCGGCGAGCAGATACGCAGTATTTT	CASSLGGTRRADTQYF
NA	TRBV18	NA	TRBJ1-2	TGTGCCAGCTCACCATCGTACAGGCCCGTAGCCGCTAACTATGGCTACACCTTC	CASSPSYRPVAANYGYTF
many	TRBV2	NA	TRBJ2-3	TGTGCCGGAATTCTAGCAGATACGCAGTATTTT	CAGILADTQYF
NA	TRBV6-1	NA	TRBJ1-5	TGTGCCAGCAGTGAAGTGATTTATAGCAATCAGCCCCAGCATTTT	CASSEVIYSNQPQHF
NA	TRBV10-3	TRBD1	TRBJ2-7	TGTGCCACCACCCCCATGGACAGGGCGCTCTACGAGCAGTACTTC	CATTPMDRALYEQYF
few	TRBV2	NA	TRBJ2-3	TGTGCCAGCAGTGAGGACCCCAACACAGATACGCAGTATTTT	CASSEDPNTDTQYF
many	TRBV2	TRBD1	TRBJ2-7	TGTGCCAGCAGGGAGACAGGGCACTCCTACGAGCAGTACTTC	CASRETGHSYEQYF
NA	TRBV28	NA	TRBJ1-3	TGTGCCAGCAGTTTCCGGACCGGTACTGGAAACACCATATATTTT	CASSFRTGTGNTIYF
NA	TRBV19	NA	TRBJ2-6	TGTGCCAGTAGGTCCACAGGTAGGGCCAACGTCCTGACTTTC	CASRSTGRANVLTF
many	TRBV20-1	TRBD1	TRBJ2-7	TGCAGTGCCGTAAAGGGGACAGGGGGTTACGAGCAGTACTTC	CSAVKGTGGYEQYF
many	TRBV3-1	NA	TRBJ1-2	TGTGCCAGCAGCCAAGAAGGGGATAGTAACTATGGCTACACCTTC	CASSQEGDSNYGYTF
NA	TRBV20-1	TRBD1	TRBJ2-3	TGCAGTGCTCCGGGACAGGGGGCTTGGGATACGCAGTATTTT	CSAPGQGAWDTQYF